This T cell receptor beta chain was captured in a study of blood T cell repertoires in COVID-19 (dated by TCRdb to about 2020). Broadly, across the study: Collaborator samples came from the United States, Italy and Spain and covered acute and convalescent phases of COVID-19. Sample metadata almost always included a de-identified subject ID, COVID-19 status, age in years and sex. Where available, HLA class I and class II types were taken from metadata supplied by the sample provider and were not determined by assay-based typing. The material from the prospective study consisted of cDNA or gDNA derived from T cells, B-cell-depleted T cells, or PBMCs. Samples were obtained from the ongoing ImmuneRACE study (first 160 participants) and from 1,000 to 1,500 subjects provided by 6 global collaborators. Subjects who had been exposed to COVID-19, were actively infected with it, or had recovered from it provided the deeply sampled blood TCRbeta repertoires that made up the dataset. The repertoires were made available in a free public database intended to serve as a resource for research on the immune response to SARS-CoV-2.

Study-level results and caveats: The quantity of clinical and demographic metadata differed by source and by participant and was supplied without curation.

Concerning this clone: Its antigen is unknown. No base-level quality is on record; no much larger clone is a single base apart.

CDR1 and CDR2 were assigned from the germline V gene as LGHNT and FRNRAP. Relative to germline, V is missing 7 bases and J is missing 9 bases, with 15 bases of the junction outside any gene match. Counted from cysteine to phenylalanine, this CDR3 has 16 amino acids. Kept here is only the CDR3 DNA, which spans 48 bases and is read in frame from base 1. TCRbeta CDR3 regions were amplified from genomic DNA using the immunoSEQ Assay, a bias-controlled multiplex PCR. The original pipeline was this. The number of nucleated cells in each sample was estimated from the amplification of reference gene primers within the assay. Sequence reads were collapsed and filtered to measure the absolute abundance of every unique TCRbeta CDR3 rearrangement. For each sample, productive Simpson clonality was calculated by taking the square root of Simpson's diversity index across productive rearrangements. TCRdb stores this immuneACCESS table with in-frame sequences only. Part of the clones is absent; in the studies checked, under half of the shortfall reflects unresolved V genes, and no reason is known for the rest. That table furnishes V, J and clone size, whereas the DNA furnished D and trimming. This sample is represented by fewer than 250,000 clones; around nine tenths of them were singletons. The top ten clonotypes cover 1.6% of the sample.

Another Seattle source contributed samples from volunteer blood donors who had recovered from COVID-19. Collaborating institutions collected whole blood in K2EDTA tubes following their own protocols. For TCRbeta analysis, collaborators shipped samples in one of three forms: frozen whole blood, isolated PBMCs, or DNA extracted from either of those sample types. The sequencing input was peripheral blood. The origin of this receptor is a woman aged 55-69 years who had recovered from COVID-19. This chain joins TRBV12-5 to TRBJ2-1, with TRBD2 matching 10 junction bases. The nucleotide sequence is given as TGTGCTAGTGCCCCCGGCCCCAGCGGGGGGGCCACTGAGCAGTTCTTC. Translation gives CASAPGPSGGATEQFF.